The 14 T cell receptor beta chains below all came from one sample that was sequenced in a study of monozygotic twins with inflammatory bowel disease. TCRdb re-called the 5' RACE reads; one entry per CDR3 protein, DNA not given. The sample is made up of about 200,000 distinct CDR3 sequences, and the top ten hold approximately 7.7% of it. The sequencing input was blood. Receptors originate from a human donor with ulcerative colitis or Crohn's disease, or a healthy co-twin of an affected twin (not recorded which).

V and J are TRBV19 and TRBJ2-3; TCRdb proposes TRBD1, but this gene call is untestable without DNA. Per germline, CDR1 LNHDA and CDR2 SQIVND (reference sequence). CDR3 length: 11 amino acids. CDR3 sequence reads: CATRQGDTQYF.

V and J are TRBV28 and TRBJ2-7; TCRdb lists TRBD2, though no DNA is available to test this call. This CDR3 has 20 amino acids. Looked up from germline, CDR1 is MDHEN and CDR2 is SYDVKM. The CDR3: CASSSSASPGLAGGRNEQYF.

V usage is TRBV7-9 and J usage is TRBJ2-1; lacking DNA, the TRBD2 call made by TCRdb goes unchecked. The CDR3 consists of 11 residues. Germline V CDR1 and CDR2: SEHNR, FQNEAQ (reference sequence). Here the CDR3 reads CASSLEEGPFF.

The rearrangement uses TRBV3-1 and TRBJ2-1. Germline V lookup: CDR1 LGHDT, CDR2 YNNKEL (reference sequence). There are 14 residues in the CDR3. CDR3 in amino acids: CASSHTRKAIEQFF.

The rearrangement links TRBV4-1 to TRBJ2-7; TCRdb names TRBD1, which stays unverified in the absence of DNA. Germline V CDR1 and CDR2: MGHRA, YSYEKL. The CDR3 consists of 14 residues. CDR3 sequence reads: CASSPGRGFYEQYF.

The gene calls are TRBV7-6 and TRBJ2-5; TCRdb calls TRBD2, which cannot be checked without DNA. The CDR3 consists of 16 residues. Germline V gene lookup returns CDR1 SGHVS and CDR2 FNYEAQ. Here the CDR3 reads CASSLGLAGGLETQYF.

This CDR3 reads CASTRGNQPQHF. The V and J genes are TRBV19 and TRBJ1-5. There are 12 residues in the CDR3. Germline-derived CDR1 and CDR2 are LNHDA and SQIVND (reference sequence).

The rearrangement uses TRBV21-1 and TRBJ1-1. TRBV21-1 is marked as a pseudogene. The CDR3 contains 14 residues. The CDR3 protein is CASSRYTYNTEAFF.

This chain joins TRBV7-9 and TRBJ2-7. This CDR3 has 14 residues. CDR1 and CDR2 from the germline V gene are SEHNR and FQNEAQ (reference sequence). CDR3 amino acids: CASSLAGSSYEQYF. Complete variable domain (other parts from reference TRBV7-9 and TRBJ2-7): DTGVSQNPRHKITKRGQNVTFRCDPISEHNRLYWYRQTLGQGPEFLTYFQNEAQLEKSRLLSDRFSAERPKGSFSTLEIQRTEQGDSAMYLCASSLAGSSYEQYFGPGTRLTVT.

The gene calls are TRBV4-2 and TRBJ1-4. CDR1 and CDR2 (germline): LGHNA, YNFKEQ. The CDR3 extends over 12 amino acids. The CDR3 spells CASSSTAMGLFF.

The V gene is TRBV20-1, the J gene TRBJ2-1. CDR1 and CDR2 (germline): DFQATT, SNEGSKA (reference sequence). CDR3 length equals 16 residues. CDR3 protein: CSARVFPGVAYNEQFF.

This CDR3 is CAWSPRFYGYTF. The chain combines TRBV30 with TRBJ1-2. From germline, CDR1 is GTSNPN and CDR2 SVGIG (reference sequence). This CDR3 region has 12 residues.

The J gene is TRBJ1-1, the V gene TRBV3-1. Germline V gene lookup returns CDR1 LGHDT and CDR2 YNNKEL (reference sequence). The CDR3 runs to 14 residues. The CDR3 sequence: CASSPPGGVTEAFF. Full variable domain (rest looked up from reference TRBV3-1 and TRBJ1-1): DTAVSQTPKYLVTQMGNDKSIKCEQNLGHDTMYWYKQDSKKFLKIMFSYNNKELIINETVPNRFSPKSPDKAHLNLHINSLELGDSAVYFCASSPPGGVTEAFFGQGTRLTVV.

This sequence joins TRBV7-2 and TRBJ2-7; TCRdb proposes TRBD1, but this gene call is untestable without DNA. The CDR3 is made up of 15 amino acids. Germline V lookup: CDR1 SGHTA, CDR2 FQGNSA. This CDR3 is CASSPGSDISYEQYF.